The clone carrying this T cell receptor (beta chain) was found a few times. Its antigen remains unidentified. Sequenced material consisted of expressed TCRB transcripts (all of the isolated RNA was reverse transcribed). Generated by immunoSEQ multiplex PCR, the TCRdb table keeps only in-frame clones and is missing some. The table has 310,000 or so clones, 9.3% seen once. This sample was included in a study of beta chain features in type 1 diabetes. Whole-study context: Patients did not differ from healthy donors in age, gender or cell yield. Study conclusions and caveats: Patients with Type 1 diabetes showed moderately but significantly shorter TCRB CDR3s in all four CD4+ subsets.

This CDR3 contains 12 residues. The ends were cut back, 5 bases at V and 0 bases at J, with 3 bases in the middle. Germline CDR1 is SNHLY and CDR2 is FYNNEI. The sequence came from a man in his thirties or forties with type 1 diabetes. The gene calls are TRBV2 and TRBJ2-3; D uncertain. The sample taken for sequencing was central memory CD4+ T cells from blood. The CDR3 reads CASSTSTDTQYF. The CDR3 DNA reads TGTGCCAGCAGTACTAGCACAGATACGCAGTATTTT.